Each of the 4 T cell receptor beta chains below was sequenced from the same sample in a study of human T cells and chemical hapten exposure. Time point given: patch test 2, 6 weeks after DPC sensitization. Treatment reported: therapeutic diphenylcyclopropenone sensitization with weekly scalp DPC. TCRdb re-derived calls from the RACE reads in MiXCR, one entry per CDR3 protein. The sample contains about 84,000 distinct CDR3 sequences, around 9.3% of which appear only once. This sample comprised whole blood, obtained in connection with sensitization to the hapten diphenylcyclopropenone (DPC). The receptors shown here come from a woman aged 45-59 years with alopecia areata. Some clones in this sample may be carry-over from other donors' samples.

A few counts support this clonotype. The J gene is TRBJ1-5, the V gene TRBV7-8; D not certain. V was cut by 7 bases and J by 0 bases, with 7 bases left in between. CDR3 length: 13 amino acids. CDR1 is SGHVS, CDR2 FQNEAQ, per germline. CDR3 sequence (DNA): TGTGCCAGCACCCACCTTAGCAATCAGCCCCAGCATTTT. Translating gives CASTHLSNQPQHF.

This clonotype was counted between two and nine times. This chain connects TRBV7-9 to TRBJ2-7; D possibly corresponds to TRBD1 (5 bases). Trimming cost V 3 bases and J 2 bases, with 14 bases left between them. This CDR3 comprises 15 residues. Germline V gene sequence: CDR1 SEHNR, CDR2 FQNEAQ (reference sequence). The CDR3: CASSFVQGWAYEQYF. CDR3 DNA sequence: TGTGCCAGCAGCTTTGTGCAGGGATGGGCCTACGAGCAGTACTTC.

The table lists this clonotype with a few counts. The V and J genes are TRBV7-9 and TRBJ2-4; no clear D gene. V lost 2 bases and J lost 0, with 8 bases in between. Germline values: CDR1 SEHNR, CDR2 FQNEAQ (reference sequence). CDR3 length: 15 residues. Here the CDR3 DNA reads TGTGCCAGCAGCTTAATAACCCTAGCCAAAAACATTCAGTACTTC. It codes for CASSLITLAKNIQYF. The complete variable domain, with remaining parts taken from reference TRBV7-9 and TRBJ2-4, reads DTGVSQNPRHKITKRGQNVTFRCDPISEHNRLYWYRQTLGQGPEFLTYFQNEAQLEKSRLLSDRFSAERPKGSFSTLEIQRTEQGDSAMYLCASSLITLAKNIQYFGAGTRLSVL.

The chain has TRBV11-2 and TRBJ2-5; 9 bases line up with TRBD2. This CDR3 is built from 15 residues. CDR1 and CDR2 from the germline V gene are SGHAT and FQNNGV. Trimming removed 5 bases from V and 1 base from J; junction bases left unmatched: 5. This chain's CDR3 is CASSISGRGQETQYF. Here the CDR3 DNA reads TGTGCCAGCAGCATTAGCGGGAGAGGCCAAGAGACCCAGTACTTC.